A single sample gave rise to the 14 T cell receptor beta chains below, sequenced in a study of T cell responses to AZD1222 COVID-19 vaccine. Data came from immunoSEQ multiplex PCR; TCRdb stores just in-frame clones and leaves some out. The sample has 110,000 to 150,000 clones, more than 75% seen once; the top ten hold approximately 2.8%. Sequenced here: peripheral blood, sampled 28 days after the second AZD1222 dose. Receptor source: an adult who received the AZD1222 COVID-19 vaccine.

This chain links TRBV5-1 with TRBJ1-2; D unresolved. Per the germline V gene, CDR1 is SGHRS and CDR2 is YFSETQ. V lost 1 base, J lost 4 bases, and 17 bases lay in between. CDR3 length: 16 residues. The CDR3 nucleotides are TGCGCCAGCAGCTTGCTGGCGGGATCTTCTGGCTATGGCTACACCTTC. It encodes CASSLLAGSSGYGYTF.

This chain connects TRBV19 to TRBJ1-2, with D unresolved. V lost 5 bases and J 8 bases, leaving 9 bases between the germline ends. This CDR3 has 11 residues. CDR1 and CDR2 from the germline V gene are LNHDA and SQIVND (reference sequence). CDR3 sequence (DNA): TGTGCCAGTAGTTCCCTTGAGGGCTACACCTTC. Translating gives CASSSLEGYTF.

This chain links TRBV6-2 or TRBV6-3 with TRBJ2-2; 7 bases match TRBD1. Looked up from germline, CDR1 is MNHEY and CDR2 is SVGEGT. CDR3 length equals 16 residues. V dropped 6 bases and J dropped 5; count of bases not matched to a gene: 12. CDR3 region: CASSPRDREVTGELFF. The CDR3 region has the DNA TGTGCCAGCAGCCCCCGGGACAGAGAAGTTACCGGGGAGCTGTTTTTT.

This clone appeared a few times. The rearrangement uses TRBV3-1 (or the pseudogene TRBV3-2) and TRBJ2-1; 7 nucleotides align to TRBD2. CDR1 and CDR2 from the germline V gene are LGHDT and YNNKEL (reference sequence). Trimming cost V 1 base and J 3 bases; bases outside gene matches: 0. CDR3 length equals 14 residues. The CDR3 nucleotides are TGTGCCAGCAGCCAAGGGACTAGCTACAATGAGCAGTTCTTC. This encodes CASSQGTSYNEQFF.

This chain uses TRBV7-2 with TRBJ2-7, with D unresolved. Looked up from germline, CDR1 is SGHTA and CDR2 is FQGNSA. This CDR3 region has 15 residues. Trimming took 1 base from V and 4 from J, leaving 14 bases between them. CDR3 sequence: CASSLDGWPIYEQYF. The CDR3 nucleotides are TGTGCCAGCAGCTTAGATGGGTGGCCTATATACGAGCAGTACTTC. The full variable domain, its missing parts supplied by reference TRBV7-2 and TRBJ2-7, is GAGVSQSPSNKVTEKGKDVELRCDPISGHTALYWYRQSLGQGLEFLIYFQGNSAPDKSGLPSDRFSAERTGGSVSTLTIQRTQQEDSAVYLCASSLDGWPIYEQYFGPGTRLTVT.

The genes are TRBV5-1 and TRBJ2-7, with a weak D call TRBD2 (7 bases). The V end was cut by 7 bases, the J end by 2 bases, with 10 bases between. This CDR3 is built from 12 residues. CDR1 and CDR2 from the germline V gene are SGHRS and YFSETQ. In DNA, the CDR3 is TGCGCCAGCGGGGGGGCCCCCTACGAGCAGTACTTC. It is translated as CASGGAPYEQYF.

This sequence joins TRBV6-5 and TRBJ2-7; TRBD1 might be the D (6 bases). The ends were cut back, 5 bases at V and 0 bases at J, with 14 bases in the middle. There are 15 residues in the CDR3. In germline, CDR1 is MNHEY, CDR2 SVGAGI. The CDR3 region is CASSPDSYSSYEQYF. The CDR3 bases are TGTGCCAGCAGTCCGGACAGTTACTCCTCCTACGAGCAGTACTTC.

V usage is TRBV3-1 (or the pseudogene TRBV3-2) and J usage is TRBJ1-4; D might be TRBD1 (6 bases). The V end was cut by 4 bases, the J end by 6 bases, with 9 bases between. CDR1 is LGHDT, CDR2 YNNKEL, per germline (reference sequence). This CDR3 comprises 13 residues. CDR3 bases: TGTGCCAGCAGCCGGAGGGGGGATGAAAAACTGTTTTTT. This translates into CASSRRGDEKLFF.

The chain joins TRBV7-3 to TRBJ2-1; D uncertain. There are 13 residues in the CDR3. V lost 5 bases to trimming and J lost 0 bases, with 5 bases between them. In germline, CDR1 is SGHTA, CDR2 FQGTGA. The CDR3 DNA reads as TGTGCCAGCAGCCCTAGCTCCTACAATGAGCAGTTCTTC. This sequence encodes CASSPSSYNEQFF.

The chain uses TRBV3-1 (or the pseudogene TRBV3-2) and TRBJ2-7; D gene uncertain. Trimming removed 4 bases from V and 3 bases from J, with 7 bases in between. The CDR3 sequence is 12 residues long. Germline CDR1 LGHDT, CDR2 YNNKEL (reference sequence). CDR3 residues: CASSRSSYEQYF. CDR3 coding DNA: TGTGCCAGCAGCCGGAGCAGCTACGAGCAGTACTTC.

V is TRBV5-8 and J is TRBJ1-1; no firm D call. CDR3 length: 14 residues. The germline V gene has CDR1 SGHTS and CDR2 YDEGEE. V dropped 4 bases and J dropped 1 base, with 11 bases sitting between them. CDR3: CASSPSFANTEAFF. For the CDR3, the DNA is TGTGCCAGCAGCCCATCTTTCGCGAACACTGAAGCTTTCTTT.

J is TRBJ1-1 and V is TRBV5-1, with 8 bases aligning to TRBD1. Trimming at V came to 0 bases and at J to 10 bases, leaving 11 bases not matched to a gene. The CDR3 contains 15 residues. The germline CDR1 and CDR2 sequences are SGHRS and YFSETQ. The CDR3 nucleotides read TGCGCCAGCAGCTTGGAGCCGACAGGGGAATGGAGAGCTTTCTTT. Translated, it gives CASSLEPTGEWRAFF.

This rearrangement joins TRBV14 to TRBJ1-1; no clear D. Germline V lookup: CDR1 SGHDN, CDR2 FVKESK. The CDR3 consists of 15 residues. With 3 bases removed from V and 0 bases from J, the gap between germline ends came to 11 bases. In DNA, the CDR3 is TGTGCCAGCAGCCACAGGAACAGACTGAACACTGAAGCTTTCTTT. Its protein product is CASSHRNRLNTEAFF.

The V and J genes are TRBV5-1 and TRBJ2-2; D gene unclear. Trimming shortened V by 3 bases and J by 6 bases, and 12 bases separated the two germline ends. Germline CDR1 and CDR2: SGHRS and YFSETQ. This CDR3 region has 14 residues. The CDR3 bases are TGCGCCAGCAGCTCCCAAATGTCCCCCGGGGAGCTGTTTTTT. The encoded protein is CASSSQMSPGELFF.